Listed below are T cell receptor beta chains from one sample, sequenced in a study of blood T cell repertoires in COVID-19. TCRdb keeps only in-frame clones here, not all; method: immunoSEQ multiplex PCR. The repertoire holds roughly 5,100 clones, 70% to 90% seen once, with over 2.5% in the top ten. Specimen: peripheral blood. The origin of the receptors is a woman over 75 with acute or convalescent COVID-19. Both conserved end residues are part of each CDR3. The D gene is left open where the match is weak. The size entry is marked missing in some rows and otherwise reads once, few, many or a size class.

clone_size: -; v_call: TRBV13; j_call: TRBJ1-6; d_call: -; cdr3_nt: TGTGCCAGCAGCCGACAGAGTAATTCACCCCTCCACTTT; cdr3_aa: CASSRQSNSPLHF
clone_size: -; v_call: TRBV11-3; j_call: TRBJ1-1; d_call: TRBD1; cdr3_nt: TGTGCCAGCAGCCGAACAGGGGGGAACACTGAAGCTTTCTTT; cdr3_aa: CASSRTGGNTEAFF
clone_size: -; v_call: TRBV7-7; j_call: TRBJ2-1; d_call: -; cdr3_nt: TGTGCCAGCAGCTTTAGGCTAGCCAGTGAGCAGTTCTTC; cdr3_aa: CASSFRLASEQFF
clone_size: -; v_call: TRBV7-2; j_call: TRBJ1-5; d_call: -; cdr3_nt: TGTGCCAGCAGCTTAGGTCGAAGAGAAGCCCAGCATTTT; cdr3_aa: CASSLGRREAQHF
clone_size: once; v_call: TRBV4-1; j_call: TRBJ2-1; d_call: TRBD2; cdr3_nt: TGCGCCAGCAGCCGGATTCCTAGCGGGGGCGATGAGCAGTTCTTC; cdr3_aa: CASSRIPSGGDEQFF
clone_size: -; v_call: TRBV15; j_call: TRBJ1-1; d_call: TRBD1; cdr3_nt: TGTGCCACCTTCAGGGGGCGTGGCACTGAAGCTTTCTTT; cdr3_aa: CATFRGRGTEAFF
clone_size: -; v_call: TRBV11-2; j_call: TRBJ1-1; d_call: -; cdr3_nt: TGTGCCAGCAGCTCCAGGAACACTGAAGCTTTCTTT; cdr3_aa: CASSSRNTEAFF
clone_size: -; v_call: TRBV2; j_call: TRBJ1-1; d_call: TRBD1; cdr3_nt: TGTGCCAGCAAAACCCAGCCGGGACAGGCCATGAACACTGAAGCTTTCTTT; cdr3_aa: CASKTQPGQAMNTEAFF
clone_size: -; v_call: TRBV5-1; j_call: TRBJ2-5; d_call: -; cdr3_nt: TGCGCCAGCAGCTTGGACAGGGCTAAAGAGACCCAGTACTTC; cdr3_aa: CASSLDRAKETQYF
clone_size: -; v_call: TRBV29-1; j_call: TRBJ2-5; d_call: -; cdr3_nt: TGCAGCGTTGAGGTGGGGGGAGGAGAGACCCAGTACTTC; cdr3_aa: CSVEVGGGETQYF
clone_size: -; v_call: TRBV5-4; j_call: TRBJ2-5; d_call: TRBD2; cdr3_nt: TGTGCCAGCAGCTCCCGAGGCGGGGGGGCAGGGAATGTAGAGACCCAGTACTTC; cdr3_aa: CASSSRGGGAGNVETQYF
clone_size: -; v_call: TRBV27; j_call: TRBJ2-5; d_call: TRBD1; cdr3_nt: TGTGCCAGCAGTTTGTCAGGGGGCAGGAAGACCCAGTACTTC; cdr3_aa: CASSLSGGRKTQYF
clone_size: -; v_call: TRBV28; j_call: TRBJ1-2; d_call: -; cdr3_nt: TGTGCCAGCTACCTAGAAAACTATGGCTACACCTTC; cdr3_aa: CASYLENYGYTF
clone_size: -; v_call: TRBV10-3; j_call: TRBJ1-6; d_call: -; cdr3_nt: TGTGCCATCAACGACAGTAATTCACCCCTCCACTTT; cdr3_aa: CAINDSNSPLHF
clone_size: -; v_call: TRBV4-2; j_call: TRBJ1-3; d_call: -; cdr3_nt: TGTGCCAGCAGCCAACAGGGCTCTGGAAACACCATATATTTT; cdr3_aa: CASSQQGSGNTIYF
clone_size: -; v_call: TRBV9; j_call: TRBJ2-1; d_call: -; cdr3_nt: TGTGCCAGCAGCGTGGGTTCCTGGGGCCGAGAGCAGTTCTTC; cdr3_aa: CASSVGSWGREQFF
clone_size: -; v_call: TRBV5-8; j_call: TRBJ2-3; d_call: -; cdr3_nt: TGTGCCAGCAGCTTGGGGTCAGGGTGGTATTTT; cdr3_aa: CASSLGSGWYF
clone_size: -; v_call: TRBV2; j_call: TRBJ2-2; d_call: -; cdr3_nt: TGTGCCAGCAGCCAGAGCGGACACACCGGGGAGCTGTTTTTT; cdr3_aa: CASSQSGHTGELFF
clone_size: -; v_call: TRBV6-5; j_call: TRBJ1-2; d_call: -; cdr3_nt: TGTGCCAGCAGTTACGACAGTAACTATGGCTACACCTTC; cdr3_aa: CASSYDSNYGYTF
clone_size: -; v_call: TRBV29-1; j_call: TRBJ1-1; d_call: TRBD1; cdr3_nt: TGCAGCGTAATAACAGGGGGCACTGAAGCTTTCTTT; cdr3_aa: CSVITGGTEAFF
clone_size: -; v_call: TRBV4-1; j_call: TRBJ2-7; d_call: -; cdr3_nt: TGCGCCAGCAGCCAAAGCCCGGGGGACTCCTACGAGCAGTACTTC; cdr3_aa: CASSQSPGDSYEQYF
clone_size: -; v_call: TRBV5-5; j_call: TRBJ1-6; d_call: -; cdr3_nt: TGTGCCAGCAGCTGGAGCGCTACCTCCTATAATTCACCCCTCCACTTT; cdr3_aa: CASSWSATSYNSPLHF
clone_size: -; v_call: TRBV20-1; j_call: TRBJ1-2; d_call: -; cdr3_nt: TGCAGTGCTAGTAGGGGCGCGCTGTTTTCTGGAGGCTACACCTTC; cdr3_aa: CSASRGALFSGGYTF
clone_size: -; v_call: TRBV5-4; j_call: TRBJ1-2; d_call: TRBD1; cdr3_nt: TGTGCCAGCAGCGGACAGGGGGACTATGGCTACACCTTC; cdr3_aa: CASSGQGDYGYTF
clone_size: -; v_call: TRBV5-4; j_call: TRBJ2-1; d_call: TRBD2; cdr3_nt: TGTGCCAGCAGCTTGGGCGGCGGGGGGCCCTACAATGAGCAGTTCTTC; cdr3_aa: CASSLGGGGPYNEQFF
clone_size: -; v_call: TRBV4-2; j_call: TRBJ2-3; d_call: -; cdr3_nt: TGTGCCAGCAGCCTCAGGGGGGACTTTAGCACAGATACGCAGTATTTT; cdr3_aa: CASSLRGDFSTDTQYF
clone_size: -; v_call: TRBV18; j_call: TRBJ2-3; d_call: TRBD2; cdr3_nt: TGTGCCAGCTCACCTCGGACTAGCGGGGGAGCAGATACGCAGTATTTT; cdr3_aa: CASSPRTSGGADTQYF
clone_size: -; v_call: TRBV2; j_call: TRBJ2-5; d_call: TRBD2; cdr3_nt: TGTGCCAGCAGCGGACTAGCGCAAGGAGAGACCCAGTACTTC; cdr3_aa: CASSGLAQGETQYF
clone_size: -; v_call: TRBV6-5; j_call: TRBJ1-2; d_call: -; cdr3_nt: TGTGCCAGCAGAACTGACAGGAAGAATAGCTATGGCTACACCTTC; cdr3_aa: CASRTDRKNSYGYTF
clone_size: -; v_call: TRBV5-1; j_call: TRBJ1-4; d_call: -; cdr3_nt: TGCGCCAGCAGCATCTCCAGGGAATCGGAAAAACTGTTTTTT; cdr3_aa: CASSISRESEKLFF
clone_size: once; v_call: TRBV7-2; j_call: TRBJ2-5; d_call: -; cdr3_nt: TGTGCCAGCAGCTATGAAGGGACTGAACAAGAGACCCAGTACTTC; cdr3_aa: CASSYEGTEQETQYF
clone_size: -; v_call: TRBV15; j_call: TRBJ1-2; d_call: -; cdr3_nt: TGTGCCACCAGCAGAGATCTGACAGACTATGGCTACACCTTC; cdr3_aa: CATSRDLTDYGYTF
clone_size: -; v_call: TRBV4-1; j_call: TRBJ1-5; d_call: -; cdr3_nt: TGCGCCAGCAGCCAAGATCGTGAGCAGCCCCAGCATTTT; cdr3_aa: CASSQDREQPQHF